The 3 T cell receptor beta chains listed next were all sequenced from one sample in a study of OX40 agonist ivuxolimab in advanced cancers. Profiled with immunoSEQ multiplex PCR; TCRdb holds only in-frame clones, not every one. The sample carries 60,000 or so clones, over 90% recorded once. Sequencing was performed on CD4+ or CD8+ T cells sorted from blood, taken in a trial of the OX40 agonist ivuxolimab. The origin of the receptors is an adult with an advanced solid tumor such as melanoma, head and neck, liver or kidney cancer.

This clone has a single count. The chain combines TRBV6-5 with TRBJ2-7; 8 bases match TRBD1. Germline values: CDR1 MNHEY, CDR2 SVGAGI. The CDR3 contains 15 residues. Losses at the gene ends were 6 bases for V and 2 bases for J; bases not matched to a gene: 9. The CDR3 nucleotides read TGTGCCAGCAGCCCGGGACAGGCCTCGACCTACGAGCAGTACTTC. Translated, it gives CASSPGQASTYEQYF.

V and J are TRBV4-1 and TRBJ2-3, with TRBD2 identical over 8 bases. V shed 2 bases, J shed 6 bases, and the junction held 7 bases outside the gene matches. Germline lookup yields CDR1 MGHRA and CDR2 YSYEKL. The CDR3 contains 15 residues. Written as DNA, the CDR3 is TGCGCCAGCAGCCAATGGGGCGGGGGGCCTGATACGCAGTATTTT. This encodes CASSQWGGGPDTQYF.

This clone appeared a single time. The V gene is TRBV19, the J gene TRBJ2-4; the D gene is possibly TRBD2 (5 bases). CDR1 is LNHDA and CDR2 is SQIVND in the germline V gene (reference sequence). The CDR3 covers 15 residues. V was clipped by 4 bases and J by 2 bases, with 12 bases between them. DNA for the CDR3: TGTGCCAGTAGTAAGGCTAGCTATCCCAAAAACATTCAGTACTTC. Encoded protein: CASSKASYPKNIQYF.